The 29 T cell receptor beta chains in this list originate from one sample, sequenced in a study of T cell responses to AZD1222 COVID-19 vaccine. Measured with immunoSEQ multiplex PCR; TCRdb has only the in-frame clones, and not every one. The sample lists about 120,000 clones; 75% to 90% were seen once. Sequencing used peripheral blood, obtained on day 0 of MenACWY control vaccination. These TCRs come from an adult in good health.

The chain joins TRBV10-3 to TRBJ2-2; 8 bases align to TRBD1. J was trimmed by 3 bases and V by 0 bases; bases with no gene match: 3. Germline values: CDR1 ENHRY, CDR2 SYGVKD. The CDR3 length is 16 residues. CDR3 sequence: CAISESGTGYTGELFF. CDR3 sequence (DNA): TGTGCCATCAGTGAGTCGGGGACAGGTTACACCGGGGAGCTGTTTTTT.

The chain uses TRBV25-1 and TRBJ2-3, with D tentatively TRBD1 (5 bases). CDR3 length: 14 amino acids. Germline values: CDR1 MGHDK, CDR2 SYGVNS. Between the trimmed V and J ends, which lost 4 bases and 7 bases, there was a span of 15 bases. The CDR3 reads CASSALGVVNTQYF. The CDR3 DNA reads as TGTGCCAGCAGTGCCCTAGGGGTCGTAAATACGCAGTATTTT.

This clone was counted once. The chain employs TRBV5-6 and TRBJ1-2; no reliable D call. The germline gives CDR1 SGHDT, CDR2 YYEEEE. The CDR3 length is 12 residues. Trimming took 1 base from V and 8 from J, leaving 9 bases between them. CDR3 loop: CASSLSRVGYTF. The CDR3 bases are TGTGCCAGCAGCTTGTCACGGGTCGGCTACACCTTC.

The V gene is TRBV11-2, the J gene TRBJ1-6; tentatively, D is TRBD1 (5 bases). The CDR3 is 16 amino acids. V was cut by 7 bases and J by 8 bases, with 21 bases left in between. The germline CDR1 and CDR2 sequences are SGHAT and FQNNGV. The CDR3 bases are TGTGCCAGCACCGAATCCTGGGGGGGGAGGGATTCACCCCTCCACTTT. Encoded protein: CASTESWGGRDSPLHF.

V is TRBV18 and J is TRBJ2-1, with 10 positions matching TRBD1. The CDR3 sequence is 17 residues long. Trimming at V came to 2 bases and at J to 5 bases, leaving 9 bases not matched to a gene. CDR1 KGHSH and CDR2 LQKENI come from the germline V gene. Written as DNA, the CDR3 is TGTGCCAGCTCACCAAATAGACAGGGGGCGGTTCACAATGAGCAGTTCTTC. It codes for CASSPNRQGAVHNEQFF.

This clone was seen more than once but under ten times. The V call is TRBV7-2, the J call TRBJ1-1; a possible D gene is TRBD1 (6 bases). Germline assignment: CDR1 SGHTA and CDR2 FQGNSA. V was clipped by 5 bases and J by 4 bases, with 11 bases between them. The CDR3 covers 13 residues. The CDR3 spells CASSDGQSTEAFF. The CDR3 DNA reads as TGTGCCAGCAGCGACGGACAGAGCACTGAAGCTTTCTTT.

This clone appeared a few times. The CDR3 spells CASSQDRSDTEAFF. The CDR3 DNA reads as TGTGCCAGCAGCCAAGATCGGTCCGACACTGAAGCTTTCTTT. V usage is TRBV4-2 and J usage is TRBJ1-1, with D hard to call. The CDR3 has 14 amino acids. From germline, CDR1 is LGHNA and CDR2 YNFKEQ. V lost 0 bases to trimming and J lost 3 bases, with 8 bases between them.

This chain joins TRBV11-2 and TRBJ2-7; 9 nucleotides line up with TRBD1. This CDR3 spans 17 amino acids. Germline lookup yields CDR1 SGHAT and CDR2 FQNNGV. Germline trimming cut 4 bases from V and 3 bases from J; bases unmatched to any gene: 13. DNA of the CDR3: TGTGCCAGCAGCTCTCAGTTCTTAAGACAGGGGGGCTACGAGCAGTACTTC. Amino acids: CASSSQFLRQGGYEQYF.

The V call is TRBV5-5, the J call TRBJ2-2; no definite D call. V shed 1 base and J shed 6 bases, with 7 bases lying between them. The CDR3 spans 13 residues. Germline CDR1 is SGHKS and CDR2 is YYEKEE (reference sequence). This CDR3 reads CASSLLVSGELFF. The CDR3 DNA is TGTGCCAGCAGCTTGTTGGTGTCCGGGGAGCTGTTTTTT.

The chain couples TRBV2 to TRBJ2-7, with 7 bases that match TRBD1. The CDR3 spans 13 residues. Looked up from germline, CDR1 is SNHLY and CDR2 is FYNNEI. V gave up 5 bases and J gave up 4 bases; unmatched junction bases: 5. In nucleotides, the CDR3 is TGTGCCAGCAGTATGGGACAGAATTACGAGCAGTACTTC. It yields the protein CASSMGQNYEQYF.

This clone was seen only once. The CDR3 DNA follows: TGCGCCAGCAGCTCGACAGGGGATCGCGAAAAACTGTTTTTT. Its translation is CASSSTGDREKLFF. The chain combines TRBV5-1 with TRBJ1-4; TRBD1 matches 8 bases. With 3 bases clipped from V and 8 bases from J, the junction kept 6 bases outside the gene matches. Germline V CDR1 and CDR2: SGHRS, YFSETQ. The CDR3 has 14 amino acids. Variable domain in full (rest from reference TRBV5-1 and TRBJ1-4): KAGVTQTPRYLIKTRGQQVTLSCSPISGHRSVSWYQQTPGQGLQFLFEYFSETQRNKGNFPGRFSGRQFSNSRSEMNVSTLELGDSALYLCASSSTGDREKLFFGSGTQLSVL.

V gene TRBV10-3 combines with J gene TRBJ1-4, with D possibly matching TRBD1 (5 bases). The CDR3 sequence is 14 residues long. V lost 6 bases, J lost 6 bases, and 14 bases lay in between. Germline V lookup: CDR1 ENHRY, CDR2 SYGVKD. The CDR3 loop reads CAIRGDAGDEKLFF. The DNA for the CDR3 is TGTGCCATCAGGGGGGACGCGGGGGATGAAAAACTGTTTTTT.

The rearrangement links TRBV6-6 to TRBJ1-4, with D perhaps matching TRBD1 (6 bases). CDR1 and CDR2 (germline): MNHNY, SVGAGI (reference sequence). The CDR3 has 19 amino acids. V shed 5 bases and J shed 8 bases, with 30 bases lying between them. CDR3 in DNA: TGTGCCAGCAGTCGAAAAGATATTGACAGGCTAGGCCGGAAGGAAAAACTGTTTTTT. This sequence encodes CASSRKDIDRLGRKEKLFF.

The chain employs TRBV10-3 and TRBJ1-5; D remains unclear. This CDR3 is 14 amino acids long. Trimming shortened V by 2 bases and J by 0 bases, and 5 bases separated the two germline ends. Germline V gene lookup returns CDR1 ENHRY and CDR2 SYGVKD. The CDR3, as DNA: TGTGCCATCAGTGAGGAGAATAGCAATCAGCCCCAGCATTTT. Protein sequence: CAISEENSNQPQHF.

This chain joins TRBV24-1 and TRBJ2-5; 11 positions match TRBD2. CDR3 size: 16 residues. Germline values: CDR1 KGHDR, CDR2 SFDVKD. Trimming took 9 bases from V and 5 from J; bases not matched to a gene: 13. The CDR3 loop is CATAVWLAGGGETQYF. CDR3 nucleotide sequence: TGTGCCACCGCCGTATGGCTAGCGGGGGGAGGGGAGACCCAGTACTTC.

The genes are TRBV4-2 and TRBJ2-5; TRBD1 matches 9 bases. The CDR3 consists of 18 residues. CDR1 LGHNA and CDR2 YNFKEQ come from the germline V gene. V gave up 0 bases and J gave up 5 bases; unmatched junction bases: 13. Here the CDR3 reads CASSQDVPGTGLPETQYF. The CDR3 nucleotides read TGTGCCAGCAGCCAAGACGTACCCGGGACAGGGCTCCCGGAGACCCAGTACTTC.

This clone was detected a few times. CDR3 in DNA: TGCAGTGCTAGTCGGGGCGGGCGTTACCAAGAGACCCAGTACTTC. Protein sequence: CSASRGGRYQETQYF. The rearrangement uses TRBV20-1 and TRBJ2-5, with D perhaps being TRBD1 or TRBD2 (5 bases each). The CDR3 length is 15 residues. Trimming removed 3 bases at V and 0 bases at J, with 14 bases between. Germline V gene sequence: CDR1 DFQATT, CDR2 SNEGSKA (reference sequence).

J is TRBJ2-1 and V is TRBV28; D uncertain. There are 15 residues in the CDR3. Germline CDR1 and CDR2: MDHEN and SYDVKM. Trimming cost V 4 bases and J 2 bases, with 12 bases left between them. The DNA of the CDR3 is TGTGCCAGCAGTTCATCAGGCGTCACCTACAATGAGCAGTTCTTC. Its translation is CASSSSGVTYNEQFF.

The chain joins TRBV18 to TRBJ2-7; D uncertain. Germline CDR1 is KGHSH and CDR2 is LQKENI. This CDR3 region has 13 residues. The V end lost 8 bases, the J end lost 6 bases, and 17 bases lay between the germline ends. In nucleotides, the CDR3 is TGTGCCAGCACATACCAATCCGGTAGCGAGCAGTACTTC. It yields the protein CASTYQSGSEQYF.

The chain joins TRBV7-9 to TRBJ1-3; the D gene is possibly TRBD1 (5 bases). Between the trimmed V and J ends, which lost 0 bases and 2 bases, there was a span of 17 bases. CDR1 is SEHNR, CDR2 FQNEAQ, per germline (reference sequence). CDR3 length equals 18 residues. DNA for the CDR3: TGTGCCAGCAGCTTAGCGCAAAGGCAGGGAAGGGCTGGAAACACCATATATTTT. It specifies CASSLAQRQGRAGNTIYF.

The chain carries TRBV5-1 and TRBJ2-6; no firm D call. CDR1 and CDR2 (germline): SGHRS, YFSETQ. The CDR3 sequence is 14 residues long. V lost 0 bases and J lost 0, with 1 base in between. The CDR3 region is CASSLASGANVLTF. The DNA of the CDR3 is TGCGCCAGCAGCTTGGCCTCTGGGGCCAACGTCCTGACTTTC.

The chain uses TRBV6-5 and TRBJ2-3, with a tentative D call TRBD1 (5 bases). Trimming took off 3 bases at V and 0 bases at J, with 10 bases between the two ends. CDR3 length: 15 amino acids. Looked up from germline, CDR1 is MNHEY and CDR2 is SVGAGI. This CDR3 reads CASSYGRGSTDTQYF. CDR3 nucleotide sequence: TGTGCCAGCAGTTATGGTAGGGGAAGCACAGATACGCAGTATTTT.

The CDR3 nucleotides are TGTGCCAGCAGTGAGGTGGGGGGCGCTGGCTACACCTTC. It yields the protein CASSEVGGAGYTF. The chain employs TRBV2 and TRBJ1-2, with D maybe TRBD1 (6 bases). This CDR3 has 13 amino acids. V was trimmed by 3 bases and J by 7 bases, leaving 12 bases between them. Looked up from germline, CDR1 is SNHLY and CDR2 is FYNNEI.

This clone was seen a single time. The CDR3 DNA sequence: TGCGCCAGCAGCTTAGGGACTGCCGACACCGGGGAGCTGTTTTTT. It translates to CASSLGTADTGELFF. The V and J genes are TRBV5-1 and TRBJ2-2; D is possibly TRBD2 (6 bases). Germline CDR1 SGHRS, CDR2 YFSETQ. The CDR3 loop spans 15 amino acids. The V and J ends lost 2 bases and 3 bases respectively, with 11 bases between them.

The chain links TRBV19 to TRBJ1-1; 8 nucleotides match TRBD1. The CDR3 loop spans 13 amino acids. With 4 bases clipped from V and 10 bases from J, the junction kept 8 bases outside the gene matches. Germline lookup yields CDR1 LNHDA and CDR2 SQIVND (reference sequence). The CDR3 nucleotides are TGTGCCAGTAGTAAAGTAACCGACAGGGGAGCTTTCTTT. Its protein is CASSKVTDRGAFF.

The rearrangement uses TRBV7-3 and TRBJ2-1, with 14 bases aligning to TRBD2. The germline V gene encodes CDR1 SGHTA and CDR2 FQGTGA. The junction had 4 bases not matched to a gene; V was cut back by 4 bases and J by 8 bases. The length of the CDR3 is 15 residues. The DNA of the CDR3 is TGTGCCAGCAGCTATGGACTAGCGGGGGGTTATGAGCAGTTCTTC. Protein sequence: CASSYGLAGGYEQFF.

The chain joins TRBV3-1 (or the pseudogene TRBV3-2) to TRBJ1-3, with D possibly matching TRBD1 (5 bases). The germline V gene has CDR1 LGHDT and CDR2 YNNKEL (reference sequence). This CDR3 contains 15 residues. Trimming left V 3 bases short and J 4 bases short, with 13 bases between. DNA of the CDR3: TGTGCCAGCAGCCACCTTCGGGGGAAAGGAAACACCATATATTTT. Protein: CASSHLRGKGNTIYF.

The genes are TRBV18 and TRBJ1-5; TRBD1 is a possible D gene (5 bases). The CDR3 contains 20 residues. The ends were cut back, 3 bases at V and 2 bases at J, with 26 bases in the middle. The germline gives CDR1 KGHSH, CDR2 LQKENI. CDR3 residues: CASSPLGSFLGLEGNQPQHF. In nucleotides, the CDR3 is TGTGCCAGCTCACCCCTCGGCTCCTTCTTGGGGCTTGAGGGCAATCAGCCCCAGCATTTT.

The J gene is TRBJ2-5, the V gene TRBV2; TRBD1 matches at 12 bases. With V trimmed by 7 bases and J by 4 bases, 7 bases remained unmatched. Germline assignment: CDR1 SNHLY and CDR2 FYNNEI. This CDR3 is built from 15 residues. CDR3 protein: CASTRDRGPGETQYF. The CDR3 coding sequence is TGTGCCAGCACCAGGGACAGGGGGCCGGGAGAGACCCAGTACTTC.